This TCR beta chain was identified during a study of CD4 T cells in relation to SARS-CoV-2 and coronaviruses. This CDR3 contains 15 residues. V gave up 4 bases and J gave up 4 bases, with 12 bases separating them. CDR1 is SGHKS, CDR2 YYEKEE, per germline (reference sequence). General study results and limits: Monoreactive clones expanded significantly more to SARS-CoV-2 than crossreactive clones did.

As to this clone: Its target is not known.

Deep TCR-beta sequencing used DNA from uncultured naive and memory CD4+ T cells. Some clones are missing from TCRdb's copy, which holds only in-frame ones; the method was immunoSEQ multiplex PCR. The profile shows roughly 71,000 clones, 87% of them singletons. Unexposed donor CD4+ T cells date from about 2011-2019, before the COVID-19 pandemic. This TCR was sampled from a human donor in good health. Sequenced material: memory CD4+ T cells from PBMCs. The rearrangement uses TRBV5-5 and TRBJ2-6; D possibly corresponds to TRBD1 (7 bases). The CDR3 DNA reads TGTGCCAGCAGCGGCGGGACAGCCGGGGCCAACGTCCTGACTTTC. Residues: CASSGGTAGANVLTF.